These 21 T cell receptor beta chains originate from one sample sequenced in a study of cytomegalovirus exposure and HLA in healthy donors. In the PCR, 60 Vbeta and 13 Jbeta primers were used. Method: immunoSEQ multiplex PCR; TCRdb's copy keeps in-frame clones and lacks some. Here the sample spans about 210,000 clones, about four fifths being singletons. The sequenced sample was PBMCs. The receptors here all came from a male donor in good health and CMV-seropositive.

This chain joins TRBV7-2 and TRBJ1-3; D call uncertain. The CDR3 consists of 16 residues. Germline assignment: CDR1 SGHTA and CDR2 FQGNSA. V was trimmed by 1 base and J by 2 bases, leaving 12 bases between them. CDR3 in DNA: TGTGCCAGCAGCTTAGGACTGGTCTGGGCTGGAAACACCATATATTTT. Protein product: CASSLGLVWAGNTIYF.

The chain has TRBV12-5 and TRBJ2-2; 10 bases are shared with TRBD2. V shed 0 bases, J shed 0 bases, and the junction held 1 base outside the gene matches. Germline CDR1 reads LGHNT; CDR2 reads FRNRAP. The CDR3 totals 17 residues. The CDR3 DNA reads TGTGCTAGTGGTTTGGTAGGGACTAGCGCGAACACCGGGGAGCTGTTTTTT. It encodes CASGLVGTSANTGELFF. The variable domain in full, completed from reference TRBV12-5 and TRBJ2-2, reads DARVTQTPRHKVTEMGQEVTMRCQPILGHNTVFWYRQTMMQGLELLAYFRNRAPLDDSGMPKDRFSAEMPDATLATLKIQPSEPRDSAVYFCASGLVGTSANTGELFFGEGSRLTVL.

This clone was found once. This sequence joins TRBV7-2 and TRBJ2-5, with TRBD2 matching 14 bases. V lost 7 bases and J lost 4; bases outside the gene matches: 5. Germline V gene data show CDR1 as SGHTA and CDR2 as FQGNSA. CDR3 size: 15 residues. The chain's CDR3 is CASTMTSGRVETQYF. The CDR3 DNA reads TGTGCCAGCACCATGACTAGCGGGAGGGTAGAGACCCAGTACTTC.

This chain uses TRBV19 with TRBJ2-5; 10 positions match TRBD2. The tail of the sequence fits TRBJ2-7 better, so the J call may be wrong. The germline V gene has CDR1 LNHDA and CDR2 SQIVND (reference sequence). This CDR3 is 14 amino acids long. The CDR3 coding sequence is TGTGCCAGTAGTACCACTAGCGGGAAGGCCGAGCAGTACTTC. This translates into CASSTTSGKAEQYF.

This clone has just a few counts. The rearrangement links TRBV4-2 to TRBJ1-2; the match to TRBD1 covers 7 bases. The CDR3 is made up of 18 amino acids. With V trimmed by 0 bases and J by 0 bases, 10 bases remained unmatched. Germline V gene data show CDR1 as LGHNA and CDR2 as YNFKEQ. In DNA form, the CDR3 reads TGTGCCAGCAGCCAAGAGGGAGACAGGGCGTCCGCTAACTATGGCTACACCTTC. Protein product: CASSQEGDRASANYGYTF.

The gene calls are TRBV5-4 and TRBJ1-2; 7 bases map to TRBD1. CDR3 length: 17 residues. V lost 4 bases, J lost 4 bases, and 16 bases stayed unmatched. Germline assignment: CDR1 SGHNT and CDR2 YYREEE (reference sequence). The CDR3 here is CASSVRPRQGLIYGYTF. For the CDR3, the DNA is TGTGCCAGCAGCGTTAGGCCCCGACAGGGACTTATCTATGGCTACACCTTC.

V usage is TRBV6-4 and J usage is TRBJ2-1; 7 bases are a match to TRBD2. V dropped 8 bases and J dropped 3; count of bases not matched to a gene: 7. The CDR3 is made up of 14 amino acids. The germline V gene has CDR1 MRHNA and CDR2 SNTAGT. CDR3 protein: CASSSGENYNEQFF. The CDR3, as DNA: TGTGCCAGCTCGAGCGGGGAAAACTACAATGAGCAGTTCTTC.

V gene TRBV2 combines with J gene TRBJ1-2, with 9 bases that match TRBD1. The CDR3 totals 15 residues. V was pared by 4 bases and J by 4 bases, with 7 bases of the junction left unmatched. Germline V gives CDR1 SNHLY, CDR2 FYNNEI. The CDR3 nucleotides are TGTGCCAGCAGTGTCGACGGGACAGGGCGCTATGGCTACACCTTC. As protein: CASSVDGTGRYGYTF.

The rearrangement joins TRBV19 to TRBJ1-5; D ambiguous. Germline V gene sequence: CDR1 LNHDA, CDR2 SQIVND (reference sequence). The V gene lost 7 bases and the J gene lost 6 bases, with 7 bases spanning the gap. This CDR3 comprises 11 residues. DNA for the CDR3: TGTGCCAGTACCCTAAGTCAGCCCCAGCATTTT. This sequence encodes CASTLSQPQHF.

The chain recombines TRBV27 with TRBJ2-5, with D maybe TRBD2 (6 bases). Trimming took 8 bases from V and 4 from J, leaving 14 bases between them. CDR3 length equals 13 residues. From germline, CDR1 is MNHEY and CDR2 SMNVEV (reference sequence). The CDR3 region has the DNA TGTGCCAGCGGGAGGACTATGCGAGAGACCCAGTACTTC. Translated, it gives CASGRTMRETQYF.

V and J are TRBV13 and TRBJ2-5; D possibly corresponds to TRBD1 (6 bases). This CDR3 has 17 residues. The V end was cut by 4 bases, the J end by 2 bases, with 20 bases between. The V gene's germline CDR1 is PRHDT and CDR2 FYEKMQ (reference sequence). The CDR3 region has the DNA TGTGCCAGCAGCTCGGGTACTAAGCCTGGACAGCAAGAGACCCAGTACTTC. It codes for CASSSGTKPGQQETQYF.

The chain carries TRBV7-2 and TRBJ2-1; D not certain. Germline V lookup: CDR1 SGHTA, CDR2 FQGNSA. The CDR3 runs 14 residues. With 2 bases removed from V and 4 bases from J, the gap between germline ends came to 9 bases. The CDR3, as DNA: TGTGCCAGCAGCTTATCACTCTCATACAATGAGCAGTTCTTC. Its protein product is CASSLSLSYNEQFF.

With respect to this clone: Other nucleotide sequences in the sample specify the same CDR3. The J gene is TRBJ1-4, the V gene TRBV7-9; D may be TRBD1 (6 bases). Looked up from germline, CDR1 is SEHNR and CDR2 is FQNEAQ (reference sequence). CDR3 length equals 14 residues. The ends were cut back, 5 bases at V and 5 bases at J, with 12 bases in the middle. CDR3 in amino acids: CASSSLRGNEKLFF. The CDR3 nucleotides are TGTGCCAGCAGCAGTTTAAGGGGGAATGAAAAACTGTTTTTT. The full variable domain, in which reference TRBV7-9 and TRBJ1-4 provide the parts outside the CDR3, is DTGVSQNPRHKITKRGQNVTFRCDPISEHNRLYWYRQTLGQGPEFLTYFQNEAQLEKSRLLSDRFSAERPKGSFSTLEIQRTEQGDSAMYLCASSSLRGNEKLFFGSGTQLSVL.

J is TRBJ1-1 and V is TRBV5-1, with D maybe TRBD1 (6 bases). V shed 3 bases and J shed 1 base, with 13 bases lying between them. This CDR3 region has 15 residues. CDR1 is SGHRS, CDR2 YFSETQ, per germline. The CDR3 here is CASSSIQGSNTEAFF. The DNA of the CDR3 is TGCGCCAGCAGCTCGATACAGGGCTCGAACACTGAAGCTTTCTTT.

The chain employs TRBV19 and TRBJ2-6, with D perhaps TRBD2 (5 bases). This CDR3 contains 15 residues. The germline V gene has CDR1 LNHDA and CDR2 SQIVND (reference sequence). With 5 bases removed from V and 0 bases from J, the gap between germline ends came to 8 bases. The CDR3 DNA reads TGTGCCAGTAGTGCAACTAGCTCTGGGGCCAACGTCCTGACTTTC. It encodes CASSATSSGANVLTF.

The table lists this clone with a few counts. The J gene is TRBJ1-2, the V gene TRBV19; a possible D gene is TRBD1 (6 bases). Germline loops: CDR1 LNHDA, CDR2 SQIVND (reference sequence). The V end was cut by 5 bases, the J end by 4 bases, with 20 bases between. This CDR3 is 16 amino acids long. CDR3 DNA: TGTGCCAGTAGTCTGGGGGCTTTTAGAGATTTCTATGGCTACACCTTC. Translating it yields CASSLGAFRDFYGYTF.

The CDR3 sequence is CASSWTSGTYEQYF. Here the CDR3 DNA reads TGTGCCAGCAGCTGGACTAGCGGGACCTACGAGCAGTACTTC. This rearrangement joins TRBV7-2 to TRBJ2-7, with 12 bases aligning to TRBD2. This CDR3 contains 14 residues. Germline CDR1 reads SGHTA; CDR2 reads FQGNSA. Trimming took 4 bases from V and 2 from J; bases not matched to a gene: 0.

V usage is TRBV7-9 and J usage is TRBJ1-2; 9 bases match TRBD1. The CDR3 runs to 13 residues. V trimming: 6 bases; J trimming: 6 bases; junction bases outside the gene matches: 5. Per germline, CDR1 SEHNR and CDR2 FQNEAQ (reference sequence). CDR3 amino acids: CASSRTGGDGYTF. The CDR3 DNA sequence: TGTGCCAGCAGTCGAACAGGGGGCGATGGCTACACCTTC.

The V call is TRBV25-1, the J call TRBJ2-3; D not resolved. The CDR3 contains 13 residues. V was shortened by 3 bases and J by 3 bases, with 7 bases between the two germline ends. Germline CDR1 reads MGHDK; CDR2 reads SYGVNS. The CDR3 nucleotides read TGTGCCAGCAGTGACGCCGGGACAGATACGCAGTATTTT. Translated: CASSDAGTDTQYF.

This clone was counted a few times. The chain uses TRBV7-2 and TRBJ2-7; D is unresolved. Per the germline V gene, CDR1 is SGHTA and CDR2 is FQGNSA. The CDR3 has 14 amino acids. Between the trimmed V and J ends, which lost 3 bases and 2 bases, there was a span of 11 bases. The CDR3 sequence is CASSLSGPTYEQYF. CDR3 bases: TGTGCCAGCAGCTTGTCAGGCCCCACCTACGAGCAGTACTTC.

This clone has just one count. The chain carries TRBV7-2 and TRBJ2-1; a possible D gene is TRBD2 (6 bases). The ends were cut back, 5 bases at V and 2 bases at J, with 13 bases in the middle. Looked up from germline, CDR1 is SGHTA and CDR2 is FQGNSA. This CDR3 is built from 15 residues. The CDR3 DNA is TGTGCCAGCAGCCCCTCGCGCGGGGCCTACAATGAGCAGTTCTTC. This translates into CASSPSRGAYNEQFF.